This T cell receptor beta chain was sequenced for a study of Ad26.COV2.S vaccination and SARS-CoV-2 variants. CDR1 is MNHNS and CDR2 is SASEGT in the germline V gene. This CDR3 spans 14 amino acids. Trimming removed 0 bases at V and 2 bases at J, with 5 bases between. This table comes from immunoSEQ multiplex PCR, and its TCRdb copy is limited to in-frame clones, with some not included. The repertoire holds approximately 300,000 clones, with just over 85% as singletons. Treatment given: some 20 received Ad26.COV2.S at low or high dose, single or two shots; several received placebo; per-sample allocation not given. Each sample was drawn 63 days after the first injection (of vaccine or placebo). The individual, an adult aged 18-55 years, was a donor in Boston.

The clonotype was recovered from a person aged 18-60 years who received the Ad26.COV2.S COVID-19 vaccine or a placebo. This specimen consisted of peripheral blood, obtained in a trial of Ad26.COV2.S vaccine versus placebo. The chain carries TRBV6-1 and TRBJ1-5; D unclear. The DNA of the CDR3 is TGTGCCAGCAGTGAAGCGTGGGGCAATCAGCCCCAGCATTTT. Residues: CASSEAWGNQPQHF.